What follows is one T cell receptor beta chain and its context. The antigen is not known. Germline loops: CDR1 LGHNT, CDR2 FRNRAP. This CDR3 has 15 amino acids. Unmatched junction bases numbered 1, after V lost 3 bases and J lost 0 bases. These data are taken from a study of breast tumors, draining lymph nodes, adjacent tissues. Using its own MiXCR run on the multiplex PCR reads, TCRdb lists one record per CDR3 protein. Among 170,000 or so distinct CDR3 sequences listed, about 30% were seen once. Breast cancer patients provided tissue from their axillary draining lymph nodes. Study-level points and caveats: Findings are consistent with lymph node origin and intratumoral expansion of most tumor T cells. Tumor TCR diversity was below lymph nodes but above nontumor tissue.

Sequenced input: axillary lymph node tissue. The rearrangement uses TRBV12-5 and TRBJ2-3; TRBD2 aligns across 9 bases. This receptor was obtained from a female donor with breast cancer. Some clones in this sample may be carry-over from other donors' samples. The CDR3 spells CASGLTSGSTDTQYF. Here the CDR3 DNA reads TGTGCTAGTGGTTTAACTAGCGGGAGCACAGATACGCAGTATTTT. Based on the CDR3 plus reference TRBV12-5 and TRBJ2-3, the full variable domain is DARVTQTPRHKVTEMGQEVTMRCQPILGHNTVFWYRQTMMQGLELLAYFRNRAPLDDSGMPKDRFSAEMPDATLATLKIQPSEPRDSAVYFCASGLTSGSTDTQYFGPGTRLTVL.